Each of the 29 T cell receptor beta chains below was sequenced from the same sample in a study of blood T cell repertoires in COVID-19. TCRdb's copy holds only in-frame clones and misses some; the assay was immunoSEQ multiplex PCR. Counted here are fewer than 400,000 clones, 70% to 90% occurring once; the ten biggest clones make up more than 2%. Sequenced material: PBMCs or T cells enriched from blood (not recorded which). The receptors originated from a man aged 30-40 years who had recovered from COVID-19.

The CDR3 loop is CASSLREQARVSGELFF. The CDR3 bases are TGTGCCAGCAGCTTAAGGGAACAGGCGAGAGTATCCGGGGAGCTGTTTTTT. The chain is built from TRBV7-8 and TRBJ2-2; D perhaps matches TRBD1 (5 bases). CDR3 length equals 17 residues. Germline V gives CDR1 SGHVS, CDR2 FQNEAQ. Trimming took 2 bases from V and 6 from J, leaving 19 bases between them.

With respect to this clone: Compared with germline, one end of the junction differs, possibly owing to a read error. The chain is built from TRBV7-7 and TRBJ2-2; D is perhaps TRBD1 (6 bases). Per germline, CDR1 SSHAT and CDR2 FNYEAQ (reference sequence). The CDR3 covers 13 residues. Here the CDR3 reads CASSLQGSGELFF. CDR3 DNA sequence: TGTGCTAGCAGTTTACAGGGATCCGGGGAGCTGTTTTTT.

This clone showed up just once. V gene TRBV6-5 combines with J gene TRBJ1-1; D is unresolved. The CDR3 covers 12 residues. Germline lookup yields CDR1 MNHEY and CDR2 SVGAGI. V gave up 8 bases and J gave up 7 bases, with 14 bases separating them. The CDR3 protein is CASGERVSEAFF. CDR3 bases: TGTGCCAGCGGGGAGAGGGTAAGTGAAGCTTTCTTT.

The rearrangement links TRBV10-3 to TRBJ2-7; 9 bases are shared with TRBD1. The CDR3 runs 14 residues. The V gene's germline CDR1 is ENHRY and CDR2 SYGVKD. With 0 bases clipped from V and 7 bases from J, the junction kept 4 bases outside the gene matches. The CDR3 bases are TGTGCCATCAGTGAGTCCGGACAGGGGCCAGAGCAGTACTTC. As protein: CAISESGQGPEQYF.

This clone was recorded a few times. V gene TRBV5-8 combines with J gene TRBJ1-4; 7 nucleotides align to TRBD1. Germline values: CDR1 SGHTS, CDR2 YDEGEE. This CDR3 is built from 15 residues. Trimming at V came to 3 bases and at J to 7 bases, leaving 9 bases not matched to a gene. The CDR3, as DNA: TGTGCCAGCAGCTCAATTGGGACAGAACCTGAAAAACTGTTTTTT. This sequence encodes CASSSIGTEPEKLFF.

CDR3 DNA sequence: TGTGCCAGCAGTTACGCGCGGACAGCGGACACAGATACGCAGTATTTT. It translates to CASSYARTADTDTQYF. This chain connects TRBV6-5 to TRBJ2-3; D is possibly TRBD1 (6 bases). Trimming pared 2 bases from V and 2 bases from J, leaving 14 bases between. Per the germline V gene, CDR1 is MNHEY and CDR2 is SVGAGI. This CDR3 is 16 amino acids long.

The V and J genes are TRBV10-3 and TRBJ1-2, with a possible D match to TRBD1 (5 bases). This CDR3 is 15 amino acids long. Trimming cost V 6 bases and J 2 bases, with 16 bases left between them. CDR1 is ENHRY and CDR2 is SYGVKD in the germline V gene. CDR3 in amino acids: CAIRVWVQGNYGYTF. The CDR3 DNA follows: TGTGCCATCAGGGTATGGGTCCAGGGAAACTATGGCTACACCTTC.

The chain couples TRBV19 to TRBJ2-1; 7 bases match TRBD1. Germline trimming cut 6 bases from V and 9 bases from J; bases unmatched to any gene: 14. This CDR3 is built from 15 residues. Germline values: CDR1 LNHDA, CDR2 SQIVND (reference sequence). CDR3 loop: CASRRGGYPRGEQFF. DNA of the CDR3: TGTGCCAGTAGGCGAGGGGGCTATCCAAGAGGTGAGCAGTTCTTC.

V usage is TRBV11-3 and J usage is TRBJ2-3, with 8 bases matching TRBD2. V trimming: 0 bases; J trimming: 2 bases; junction bases outside the gene matches: 7. CDR3 length: 17 amino acids. CDR1 SGHNT and CDR2 YENEEA come from the germline V gene. The CDR3 nucleotides read TGTGCCAGCAGCTTAGAAAGGAGCGGGGGCTACACAGATACGCAGTATTTT. Its protein is CASSLERSGGYTDTQYF.

The chain recombines TRBV6-6 with TRBJ1-3, with 7 bases aligning to TRBD1. The length of the CDR3 is 17 residues. Germline CDR1 and CDR2: MNHNY and SVGAGI (reference sequence). The V segment lost 5 bases and the J segment 0 bases; nucleotides outside the gene matches: 10. The CDR3 protein is CASSRQSPGGSGNTIYF. The CDR3 region has the DNA TGTGCCAGCAGTCGGCAATCCCCAGGGGGCTCTGGAAACACCATATATTTT.

V gene TRBV9 combines with J gene TRBJ1-6; D gene ambiguous. The CDR3 sequence is 13 residues long. Per germline, CDR1 SGDLS and CDR2 YYNGEE. V was pared by 0 bases and J by 11 bases, with 9 bases between. The CDR3 DNA is TGTGCCAGCAGCGTAGGGGCAACGACACCCCTCCACTTT. This gives the protein CASSVGATTPLHF.

This chain uses TRBV2 with TRBJ2-1, with 11 bases lining up with TRBD1. The V gene's germline CDR1 is SNHLY and CDR2 FYNNEI. The CDR3 is 14 residues long. The J segment lost 7 bases and the V segment lost 6 bases, leaving 5 bases of the junction unmatched. The CDR3 coding sequence is TGTGCCAGCAGCGCCGGGACAGGGGGAAATGAGCAGTTCTTC. Translation: CASSAGTGGNEQFF. Together with reference TRBV2 and TRBJ2-1, the CDR3 gives the full variable domain: EPEVTQTPSHQVTQMGQEVILRCVPISNHLYFYWYRQILGQKVEFLVSFYNNEISEKSEIFDDQFSVERPDGSNFTLKIRSTKLEDSAMYFCASSAGTGGNEQFFGPGTRLTVL.

This chain links TRBV7-9 with TRBJ2-5, with 7 nucleotides matching TRBD2. The CDR3 sequence is 14 residues long. Germline CDR1 is SEHNR and CDR2 is FQNEAQ (reference sequence). V was clipped by 5 bases and J by 7 bases; unmatched bases: 10. CDR3 bases: TGTGCCAGCAGCCTTGGGACTAACGGGGGGACCCAGTACTTC. Amino acid sequence: CASSLGTNGGTQYF.

The chain links TRBV14 to TRBJ1-4; D not resolved. V lost 4 bases, J lost 3 bases, and 6 bases lay in between. This CDR3 is built from 13 residues. Germline assignment: CDR1 SGHDN and CDR2 FVKESK. CDR3 in DNA: TGTGCCAGCAGCCTCTCGGCTAATGAAAAACTGTTTTTT. As protein: CASSLSANEKLFF.

This rearrangement joins TRBV24-1 to TRBJ2-3, with 11 bases lining up with TRBD1. Germline V CDR1 and CDR2: KGHDR, SFDVKD. CDR3 length equals 14 residues. Unmatched junction bases numbered 3, after V lost 7 bases and J lost 4 bases. The CDR3 reads CATRRTGGADTQYF. The CDR3 DNA follows: TGTGCCACCAGAAGGACAGGGGGCGCAGATACGCAGTATTTT.

The chain links TRBV9 to TRBJ2-5, with TRBD2 as a possible D gene (7 bases). The CDR3 has 16 amino acids. The V end lost 3 bases, the J end lost 5 bases, and 20 bases lay between the germline ends. Looked up from germline, CDR1 is SGDLS and CDR2 is YYNGEE. As DNA, the CDR3 is TGTGCCAGCAGCGCCAAAAGCGGGGTTAGGGGGGAGACCCAGTACTTC. It encodes CASSAKSGVRGETQYF. Complete variable domain (other parts from reference TRBV9 and TRBJ2-5): DSGVTQTPKHLITATGQRVTLRCSPRSGDLSVYWYQQSLDQGLQFLIQYYNGEERAKGNILERFSAQQFPDLHSELNLSSLELGDSALYFCASSAKSGVRGETQYFGPGTRLLVL.

CDR3 DNA sequence: TGTGCCAGCAGGCAACCAGGGGGAGCTGATCAGCCCCAGCATTTT. It is translated as CASRQPGGADQPQHF. The chain employs TRBV2 and TRBJ1-5; TRBD1 matches at 7 bases. With 6 bases clipped from V and 5 bases from J, the junction kept 10 bases outside the gene matches. Germline V gene lookup returns CDR1 SNHLY and CDR2 FYNNEI. The CDR3 consists of 15 residues.

The V call is TRBV6-5, the J call TRBJ1-6; TRBD1 matches 8 bases. The junction had 4 bases not matched to a gene; V was cut back by 6 bases and J by 9 bases. CDR1 MNHEY and CDR2 SVGAGI come from the germline V gene. This CDR3 is built from 13 residues. For the CDR3, the DNA is TGTGCCAGCAGCGGACAGGGCGGTTCACCCCTCCACTTT. The encoded protein is CASSGQGGSPLHF.

The chain has TRBV11-1 and TRBJ2-2; D is undetermined. CDR3 length equals 13 residues. V was cut by 6 bases and J by 5 bases, with 10 bases left in between. Germline values: CDR1 SGHAT, CDR2 FQDESV (reference sequence). The CDR3 loop is CASRPDTTGELFF. In DNA, the CDR3 is TGTGCCAGCAGACCCGACACAACCGGGGAGCTGTTTTTT.

The rearrangement uses TRBV5-6 and TRBJ1-5; D call uncertain. The germline V gene has CDR1 SGHDT and CDR2 YYEEEE. V lost 4 bases, J lost 7 bases, and 9 bases lay in between. CDR3 length: 12 residues. CDR3 DNA: TGTGCCAGCAGCCAACGAGCCCAGCCCCAGCATTTT. The encoded protein is CASSQRAQPQHF.

The genes are TRBV5-1 and TRBJ1-1, with 9 nucleotides matching TRBD1. V lost 4 bases and J lost 1; bases outside the gene matches: 8. There are 16 residues in the CDR3. The germline V gene encodes CDR1 SGHRS and CDR2 YFSETQ. The CDR3 here is CASSPATGGKNTEAFF. DNA of the CDR3: TGCGCCAGCAGCCCGGCTACAGGGGGCAAGAACACTGAAGCTTTCTTT.

The V and J genes are TRBV3-1 (or the pseudogene TRBV3-2) and TRBJ2-1, with D possibly TRBD1 on 6 matching bases. V was shortened by 0 bases and J by 1 base, with 13 bases between the two germline ends. Germline V gene sequence: CDR1 LGHDT, CDR2 YNNKEL (reference sequence). This CDR3 region has 17 residues. This CDR3 is CASSQDYSQGSYNEQFF. The CDR3 DNA reads TGTGCCAGCAGCCAAGATTACTCGCAGGGGTCCTACAATGAGCAGTTCTTC.

The genes are TRBV6-5 and TRBJ2-3; D remains ambiguous. Germline V gene data show CDR1 as MNHEY and CDR2 as SVGAGI. V was pared by 6 bases and J by 2 bases, with 15 bases between. The CDR3 extends over 15 amino acids. This CDR3 is CASSAAGLITDTQYF. The CDR3 DNA follows: TGTGCCAGCAGCGCGGCCGGTTTGATCACAGATACGCAGTATTTT.

V usage is TRBV29-1 and J usage is TRBJ2-3, with D unclear. Trimming stripped 2 bases from V and 1 base from J, with 10 bases between. Looked up from germline, CDR1 is SQVTM and CDR2 is ANQGSEA. This CDR3 spans 14 amino acids. The CDR3 spells CSVERGEGTDTQYF. The CDR3 region has the DNA TGCAGCGTTGAAAGAGGAGAAGGCACAGATACGCAGTATTTT.

This sequence joins TRBV4-1 and TRBJ2-5; TRBD2 matches 8 bases. The length of the CDR3 is 17 residues. With V trimmed by 4 bases and J by 5 bases, 15 bases remained unmatched. CDR1 MGHRA and CDR2 YSYEKL come from the germline V gene. The CDR3 region is CASSPQGSGGPAETQYF. CDR3 DNA sequence: TGCGCCAGCAGCCCCCAGGGTTCGGGGGGGCCGGCGGAGACCCAGTACTTC.

The chain uses TRBV6-2 or TRBV6-3 and TRBJ1-3; D remains unclear. The CDR3 totals 13 residues. Deletions cut 4 bases from V and 0 bases from J, with 4 bases between. Germline CDR1 is MNHEY and CDR2 is SVGEGT. The chain's CDR3 is CASSWASGNTIYF. The CDR3 bases are TGTGCCAGCAGTTGGGCCTCTGGAAACACCATATATTTT.

The chain joins TRBV5-4 to TRBJ1-1, with D tentatively TRBD1 (5 bases). Germline CDR1 SGHNT, CDR2 YYREEE (reference sequence). The CDR3 spans 14 residues. V shed 0 bases and J shed 2 bases, with 8 bases lying between them. The DNA of the CDR3 is TGTGCCAGCAGCTTGGTTGACAGAAACACTGAAGCTTTCTTT. Amino acid sequence: CASSLVDRNTEAFF. The variable domain in full, with the rest retrieved from reference TRBV5-4 and TRBJ1-1, is ETGVTQSPTHLIKTRGQQVTLRCSSQSGHNTVSWYQQALGQGPQFIFQYYREEENGRGNFPPRFSGLQFPNYSSELNVNALELDDSALYLCASSLVDRNTEAFFGQGTRLTVV.

This chain connects TRBV2 to TRBJ2-5, with TRBD1 matching over 9 bases. There are 12 residues in the CDR3. CDR1 is SNHLY and CDR2 is FYNNEI in the germline V gene. V gave up 7 bases and J gave up 5 bases; unmatched junction bases: 2. The CDR3 region has the DNA TGTGCCAGCACCGGGACAGGGGAGACCCAGTACTTC. It encodes CASTGTGETQYF.

The chain uses TRBV2 and TRBJ2-3; D perhaps matches TRBD2 (5 bases). Germline CDR1 reads SNHLY; CDR2 reads FYNNEI. V was shortened by 3 bases and J by 2 bases, with 15 bases between the two germline ends. The CDR3 sequence is 16 residues long. CDR3 sequence: CASSDLQLGSTDTQYF. CDR3 sequence (DNA): TGTGCCAGCAGTGACCTCCAACTAGGATCCACAGATACGCAGTATTTT.